Sequencing of this T cell receptor (beta chain) was carried out in a study of blood T cell repertoires in COVID-19. Study summary: Sample material is recorded as cDNA or gDNA derived from T cells, B-cell-depleted T cells, or PBMCs.

On this clone itself: Other nucleotide sequences from this sample produce the same CDR3.

Here immunoSEQ multiplex PCR was the method, and the copy in TCRdb shows in-frame clones only, minus some. The sample holds some 270,000 clones; approximately 89% are singletons and the top ten take under 2.5%. Ages ranged from about 18 to 89 years, with residence in about two dozen US areas. In assigning cohorts, the study relied on participant-reported clinical history. Cohort 3 donors were reported recovered after two negative PCRs, clearance, or symptom resolution. There are 13 residues in the CDR3. V was cut by 0 bases and J by 1 base, with 3 bases left in between. CDR1 and CDR2 from the germline V gene are MNHEY and SVGAGI.

This TCR came from a woman aged 55-69 years who had recovered from COVID-19. The sequencing sample was made of PBMCs or T cells enriched from blood (not recorded which). The chain employs TRBV6-5 and TRBJ1-1; D call uncertain. CDR3 bases: TGTGCCAGCAGTTACTCCAGGAACACTGAAGCTTTCTTT. Amino acid sequence: CASSYSRNTEAFF.